This T cell receptor (beta chain) was sequenced during a study of blood T cell repertoires in COVID-19. Study details: The United States, Italy and Spain provided the acute and convalescent COVID-19 samples.

The germline V gene encodes CDR1 SNHLY and CDR2 FYNNEI. J gave up 5 bases and V 9 bases, and 10 bases lay outside the gene matches. This CDR3 spans 14 amino acids. Per the original methods: Estimation of nucleated cell counts relied on the amplification of reference gene primers. TCRdb's table, derived via immunoSEQ multiplex PCR, lists solely in-frame clones and lacks some. D and trimming were read from the DNA, whereas the V and J calls and clone size are those reported in that table. The sample consists of about 320,000 clones, about 85% of them appearing once. This clone was counted a single time.

This TCR came from a woman in her twenties or thirties who had been exposed to COVID-19. The sequencing input was PBMCs or T cells enriched from blood (not recorded which). The V gene is TRBV2, the J gene TRBJ2-7; 10 bases agree with TRBD1. This CDR3 reads CASIMGQGTNEQYF. The CDR3 DNA follows: TGTGCCAGTATAATGGGACAGGGGACCAACGAGCAGTACTTC.